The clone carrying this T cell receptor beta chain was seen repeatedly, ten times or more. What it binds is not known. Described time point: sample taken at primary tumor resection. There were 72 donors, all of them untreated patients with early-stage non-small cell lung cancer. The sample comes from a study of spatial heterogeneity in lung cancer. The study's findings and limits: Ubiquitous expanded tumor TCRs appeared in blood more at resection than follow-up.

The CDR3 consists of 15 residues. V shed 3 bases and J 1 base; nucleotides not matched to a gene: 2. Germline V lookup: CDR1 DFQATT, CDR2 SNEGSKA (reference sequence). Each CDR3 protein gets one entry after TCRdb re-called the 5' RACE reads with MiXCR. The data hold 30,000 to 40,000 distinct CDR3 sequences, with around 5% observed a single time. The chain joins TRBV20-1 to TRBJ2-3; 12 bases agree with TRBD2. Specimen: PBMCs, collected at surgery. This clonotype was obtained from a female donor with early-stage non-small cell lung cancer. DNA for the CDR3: TGCAGTGCTAGTGCTAGCGGGGGGGGCACAGATACGCAGTATTTT. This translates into CSASASGGGTDTQYF.